The 20 T cell receptor beta chains given below trace back to one sample, sequenced in a study of T cells after yellow fever vaccination. TCRdb ran MiXCR on the 5' RACE reads and lists one entry per CDR3 protein. Here the sample spans fewer than 400,000 distinct CDR3 sequences, around a tenth being singletons. The specimen was CD4+ T cells sorted from PBMCs, collected 45 days after the yellow fever booster vaccination. The receptors stem from a man aged 18 to 30 who received the YFV17D yellow fever vaccine.

This clonotype came up a few times. The J gene is TRBJ2-5, the V gene TRBV11-2, with 8 nucleotides matching TRBD2. CDR3 length equals 16 residues. J gave up 4 bases and V 4 bases, and 11 bases lay outside the gene matches. CDR1 SGHAT and CDR2 FQNNGV come from the germline V gene. Here the CDR3 reads CASSSSRAGGVETQYF. CDR3 nucleotides: TGTGCCAGCAGCTCATCGCGGGCGGGGGGAGTAGAGACCCAGTACTTC.

The V call is TRBV6-2 or TRBV6-3, the J call TRBJ2-5, with 13 bases fitting TRBD2. CDR3 length equals 14 residues. Trimming removed 6 bases from V and 5 bases from J; junction bases left unmatched: 3. Looked up from germline, CDR1 is MNHEY and CDR2 is SVGEGT. CDR3 protein: CASRGLAGRETQYF. DNA of the CDR3: TGTGCCAGCAGGGGACTAGCGGGGCGGGAGACCCAGTACTTC.

The table lists this clonotype with many counts. V usage is TRBV7-9 and J usage is TRBJ1-5, with D hard to call. The CDR3 covers 15 residues. V dropped 1 base and J dropped 2 bases, with 9 bases sitting between them. Germline V gene sequence: CDR1 SEHNR, CDR2 FQNEAQ (reference sequence). The CDR3: CASSLGGLGNQPQHF. The CDR3 nucleotides are TGTGCCAGCAGCTTAGGAGGGCTCGGCAATCAGCCCCAGCATTTT. The entire variable domain, with the rest obtained from reference TRBV7-9 and TRBJ1-5, is as follows: DTGVSQNPRHKITKRGQNVTFRCDPISEHNRLYWYRQTLGQGPEFLTYFQNEAQLEKSRLLSDRFSAERPKGSFSTLEIQRTEQGDSAMYLCASSLGGLGNQPQHFGDGTRLSIL.

Points on this clonotype: A read error may produce the germline difference seen at one junction end. CDR3 DNA sequence: TGCAGTCCGTTCCAGGGGGGACCCAATACGCCGTATTTT. It codes for CSPFQGGPNTPYF. The chain couples TRBV20-1 to TRBJ2-3; the D gene is possibly TRBD1 (7 bases). Germline V lookup: CDR1 DFQATT, CDR2 SNEGSKA (reference sequence). This CDR3 region has 13 residues.

The chain carries TRBV5-4 and TRBJ2-7; D gene ambiguous. CDR3 size: 14 residues. V was cut by 1 base and J by 7 bases, with 15 bases left in between. In germline, CDR1 is SGHNT, CDR2 YYREEE (reference sequence). The CDR3 nucleotides read TGTGCCAGCAGCTTGTTCCAGATCTCAGAGGAGCAGTACTTC. Its protein product is CASSLFQISEEQYF.

This clonotype showed up just a few times. The rearrangement joins TRBV11-2 to TRBJ2-4, with 10 nucleotides matching TRBD1. Per the germline V gene, CDR1 is SGHAT and CDR2 is FQNNGV. J lost 6 bases, V lost 4 bases, and 15 bases had no gene match. The CDR3 consists of 18 residues. The CDR3 region has the DNA TGTGCCAGCAGCTACCACCTCGGGACAGGGGAAGGGGGAAACATTCAGTACTTC. Its translation: CASSYHLGTGEGGNIQYF.

This chain links TRBV18 with TRBJ2-1; tentative D call: TRBD1 (6 bases). CDR3 length equals 14 residues. Germline V gene lookup returns CDR1 KGHSH and CDR2 LQKENI. V gave up 3 bases and J gave up 7 bases, with 13 bases separating them. CDR3 DNA: TGTGCCAGCTCACCCCAGTCGAGGGGGAATGAGCAGTTCTTC. Residues: CASSPQSRGNEQFF.

This clonotype was found a few times. V and J are TRBV29-1 and TRBJ2-3, with D maybe TRBD2 (5 bases). The ends were cut back, 0 bases at V and 0 bases at J, with 10 bases in the middle. Germline V gives CDR1 SQVTM, CDR2 ANQGSEA. This CDR3 region has 15 residues. The CDR3 loop reads CSVEDRRGSTDTQYF. The CDR3 DNA follows: TGCAGCGTTGAAGATCGACGGGGTAGCACAGATACGCAGTATTTT.

CDR3 residues: CASSPPGGAETQYF. In DNA, the CDR3 is TGTGCCAGCAGTCCTCCGGGGGGGGCAGAGACCCAGTACTTC. The V gene is TRBV28, the J gene TRBJ2-5; 8 bases align to TRBD2. V lost 5 bases and J lost 4; bases outside the gene matches: 6. There are 14 residues in the CDR3. Germline assignment: CDR1 MDHEN and CDR2 SYDVKM.

This clonotype has a handful of counts. The chain has TRBV7-2 and TRBJ2-1; 8 bases are a match to TRBD1. The J segment lost 6 bases and the V segment lost 5 bases, leaving 6 bases of the junction unmatched. The CDR3 has 14 residues. Germline V gene data show CDR1 as SGHTA and CDR2 as FQGNSA. The CDR3 nucleotides are TGTGCCAGCAGCGGGACAGGTGGTCGCAATGAGCAGTTCTTC. As protein: CASSGTGGRNEQFF.

There are a few counts of this clonotype. CDR3 sequence (DNA): TGCAGTGCTTGGGGCTCCACGGACAATCGAAAACTGTTTTTT. The encoded protein is CSAWGSTDNRKLFF. V gene TRBV20-1 combines with J gene TRBJ1-4; D is possibly TRBD1 (5 bases). Trimming took off 5 bases at V and 10 bases at J, with 20 bases between the two ends. The germline V gene has CDR1 DFQATT and CDR2 SNEGSKA (reference sequence). CDR3 length: 14 amino acids.

The chain links TRBV18 to TRBJ2-6; TRBD2 matches 7 bases. Germline values: CDR1 KGHSH, CDR2 LQKENI. Losses at the gene ends were 5 bases for V and 0 bases for J; bases not matched to a gene: 10. The length of the CDR3 is 18 residues. CDR3 sequence: CASSEAGAYSSGANVLTF. Here the CDR3 DNA reads TGTGCCAGCTCAGAGGCGGGAGCCTACAGCTCTGGGGCCAACGTCCTGACTTTC.

V gene TRBV7-2 combines with J gene TRBJ2-3; maybe TRBD1 (6 bases). The CDR3 runs to 16 residues. Trimming removed 1 base at V and 0 bases at J, with 11 bases between. CDR1 SGHTA and CDR2 FQGNSA come from the germline V gene. In nucleotides, the CDR3 is TGTGCCAGCAGCTTAGAGGGGGTCACTAGCACAGATACGCAGTATTTT. Its translation is CASSLEGVTSTDTQYF.

This clonotype was observed a handful of times. The chain is built from TRBV10-3 and TRBJ1-3; D gene ambiguous. The CDR3 runs to 12 residues. V lost 7 bases to trimming and J lost 8 bases, with 12 bases between them. Germline V gene data show CDR1 as ENHRY and CDR2 as SYGVKD. The CDR3: CAIKRFGDTIYF. The CDR3 nucleotides are TGTGCCATCAAGAGGTTCGGCGACACCATATATTTT.

This clonotype was seen a few times. V is TRBV15 and J is TRBJ2-3; D is perhaps TRBD1 (7 bases). V lost 7 bases and J lost 2, with 16 bases in between. The CDR3 covers 15 residues. Germline V lookup: CDR1 LNHNV, CDR2 YYDKDF (reference sequence). The CDR3 spells CATTRRGTVTDTQYF. The CDR3 nucleotides are TGTGCCACCACCCGGAGGGGGACAGTCACAGATACGCAGTATTTT.

This clonotype was counted between two and nine times. The CDR3 sequence: CSAREAGGRYNEQFF. CDR3 nucleotide sequence: TGCAGTGCTAGAGAGGCGGGGGGCCGATACAATGAGCAGTTCTTC. The chain joins TRBV20-1 to TRBJ2-1, with TRBD2 identical over 8 bases. The trim removed 0 bases at V and 4 bases at J, leaving 5 bases unmatched. The V gene's germline CDR1 is DFQATT and CDR2 SNEGSKA (reference sequence). CDR3 length equals 15 residues.

The genes are TRBV20-1 and TRBJ1-2, with 7 bases aligning to TRBD1. From germline, CDR1 is DFQATT and CDR2 SNEGSKA (reference sequence). The CDR3 spans 14 residues. V was clipped by 6 bases and J by 6 bases; unmatched bases: 13. CDR3 in amino acids: CSALPPTGLHGYTF. CDR3 sequence (DNA): TGCAGTGCGCTCCCCCCGACAGGGCTGCATGGCTACACCTTC.

This clonotype occurred many times. The rearrangement uses TRBV12-5 and TRBJ2-3, with D perhaps matching TRBD1 (6 bases). V shed 2 bases and J shed 5 bases, with 11 bases lying between them. The length of the CDR3 is 14 residues. CDR1 is LGHNT, CDR2 FRNRAP, per germline. For the CDR3, the DNA is TGTGCTAGTGGTTTGCAGGGGCTCCAAGATACGCAGTATTTT. Amino acids: CASGLQGLQDTQYF.

The chain uses TRBV6-5 and TRBJ2-7, with TRBD1 matching over 11 bases. The CDR3 totals 15 residues. V dropped 6 bases and J dropped 5; count of bases not matched to a gene: 9. Germline V gene sequence: CDR1 MNHEY, CDR2 SVGAGI. CDR3 sequence (DNA): TGTGCCAGCAGGGTGGGACAGGGGGTTAACAACGAGCAGTACTTC. It is translated as CASRVGQGVNNEQYF.

The V gene is TRBV7-3, the J gene TRBJ2-1; tentatively, D is TRBD1 (7 bases). The V and J ends lost 5 bases and 3 bases respectively, with 14 bases between them. CDR1 SGHTA and CDR2 FQGTGA come from the germline V gene. This CDR3 is 15 amino acids long. The chain's CDR3 is CASSANRGGYNEQFF. The CDR3 DNA is TGTGCCAGCAGCGCCAACAGGGGAGGCTACAATGAGCAGTTCTTC.